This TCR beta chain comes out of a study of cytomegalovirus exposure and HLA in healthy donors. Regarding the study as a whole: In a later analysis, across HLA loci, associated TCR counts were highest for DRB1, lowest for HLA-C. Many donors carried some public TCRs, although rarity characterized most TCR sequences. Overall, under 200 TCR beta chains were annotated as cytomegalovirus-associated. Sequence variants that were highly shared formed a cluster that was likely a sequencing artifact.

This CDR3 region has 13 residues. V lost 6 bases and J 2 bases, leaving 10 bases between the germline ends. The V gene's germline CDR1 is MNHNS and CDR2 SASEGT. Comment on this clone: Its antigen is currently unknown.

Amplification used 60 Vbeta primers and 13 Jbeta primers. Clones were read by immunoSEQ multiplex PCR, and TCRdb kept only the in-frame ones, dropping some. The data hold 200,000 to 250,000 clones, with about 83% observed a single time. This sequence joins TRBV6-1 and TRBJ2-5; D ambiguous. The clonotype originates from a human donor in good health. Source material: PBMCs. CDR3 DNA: TGTGCCAGCAGGTTACAGTCGCAAGAGACCCAGTACTTC. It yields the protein CASRLQSQETQYF.